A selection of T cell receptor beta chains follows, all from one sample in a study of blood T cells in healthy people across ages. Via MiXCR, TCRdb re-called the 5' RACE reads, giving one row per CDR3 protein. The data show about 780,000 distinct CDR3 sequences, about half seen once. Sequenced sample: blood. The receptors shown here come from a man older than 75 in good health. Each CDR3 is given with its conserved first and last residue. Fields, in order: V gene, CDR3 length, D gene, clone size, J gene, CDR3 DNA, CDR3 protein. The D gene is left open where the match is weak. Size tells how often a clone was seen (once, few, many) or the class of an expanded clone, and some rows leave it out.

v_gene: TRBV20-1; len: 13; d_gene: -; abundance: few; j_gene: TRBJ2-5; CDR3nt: TGCAGTGCCACTCACGGGTCTGAAGCGACCCAGTACTTC; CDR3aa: CSATHGSEATQYF
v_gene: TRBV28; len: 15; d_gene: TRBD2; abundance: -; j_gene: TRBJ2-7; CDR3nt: TGTGCCAGCAGCCGGCCGGGACTAGGAATTAACGAGCAGTACTTC; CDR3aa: CASSRPGLGINEQYF
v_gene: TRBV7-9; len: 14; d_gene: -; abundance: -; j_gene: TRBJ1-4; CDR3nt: TGTGCCAGCAGTCGGGCCCGTGCTGGTGAAAAACTGTTTTTT; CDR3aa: CASSRARAGEKLFF
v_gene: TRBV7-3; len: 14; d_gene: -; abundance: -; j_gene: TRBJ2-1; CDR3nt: TGTGCCAGCAGCTTAATTGGCGAATACAATGAGCAGTTCTTC; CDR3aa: CASSLIGEYNEQFF
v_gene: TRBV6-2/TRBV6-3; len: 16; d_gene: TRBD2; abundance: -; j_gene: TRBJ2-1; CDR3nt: TGTGCCAGCAGCCCCTGGACTAGCGGGGCTTCCAATGAGCAGTTCTTC; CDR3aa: CASSPWTSGASNEQFF
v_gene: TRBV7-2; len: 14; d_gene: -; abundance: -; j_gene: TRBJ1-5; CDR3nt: TGTGCCAGCGGTTCCCGGGCGGCGGGGCAGCCCCAGCATTTT; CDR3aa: CASGSRAAGQPQHF
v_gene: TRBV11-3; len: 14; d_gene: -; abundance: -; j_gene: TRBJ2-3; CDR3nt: TGTGCCAGCAGCTCTCACCCTAGCACAGATACGCAGTATTTT; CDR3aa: CASSSHPSTDTQYF
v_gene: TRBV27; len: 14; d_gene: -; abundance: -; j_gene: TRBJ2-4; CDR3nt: TGTGCCAGCAGCGGTAGAGGAGCCAAAAACATTCAGTACTTC; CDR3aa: CASSGRGAKNIQYF
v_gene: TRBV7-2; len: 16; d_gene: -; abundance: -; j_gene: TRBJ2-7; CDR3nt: TGTGCCAGCAGCTTTCAGGGGGGGCAGGGAAGCTACGAGCAGTACTTC; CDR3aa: CASSFQGGQGSYEQYF
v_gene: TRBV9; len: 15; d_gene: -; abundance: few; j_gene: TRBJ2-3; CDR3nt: TGTGCCAGCAGCGTAGGCCCCAGCTCCTTGGATACGCAGTATTTT; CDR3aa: CASSVGPSSLDTQYF
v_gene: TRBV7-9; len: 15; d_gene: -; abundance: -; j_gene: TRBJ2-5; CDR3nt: TGTGCCAGCAGCTTAGCGCGTGGGTGTACGGGGGAGCAGTACTTC; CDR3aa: CASSLARGCTGEQYF
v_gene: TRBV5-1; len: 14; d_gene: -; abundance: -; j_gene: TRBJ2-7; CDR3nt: TGCGCCAGCAGCTGGACAGCCGAGGACTACGAGCAGTACTTC; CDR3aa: CASSWTAEDYEQYF
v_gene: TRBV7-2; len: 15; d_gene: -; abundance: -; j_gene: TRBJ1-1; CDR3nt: TGTGCCAGCAGCTTAGCGGAACTTACGAACACTGAAGCTTTCTTT; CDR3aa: CASSLAELTNTEAFF
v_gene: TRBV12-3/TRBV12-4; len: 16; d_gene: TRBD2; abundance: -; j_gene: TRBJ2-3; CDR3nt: TGTGCCAGCAGTTTTGGTGCAGGGAGGGCGACAGATACGCAGTATTTT; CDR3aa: CASSFGAGRATDTQYF
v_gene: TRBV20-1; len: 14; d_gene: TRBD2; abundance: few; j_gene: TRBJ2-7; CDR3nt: TGCAGTGCCCAAGAGACTAGCGGGAGCCACGAGCAGTACTTC; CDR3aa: CSAQETSGSHEQYF
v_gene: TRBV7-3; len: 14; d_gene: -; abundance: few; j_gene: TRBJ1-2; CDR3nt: TGTGCCAGCAGCTTAAGTCCAGGCAACTATGGCTACACCTTC; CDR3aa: CASSLSPGNYGYTF
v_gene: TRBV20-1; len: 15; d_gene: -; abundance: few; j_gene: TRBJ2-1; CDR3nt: TGCAGTGCCAACCAACCCCAGGGGCCGAACAATGAGCAGTTCTTC; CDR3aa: CSANQPQGPNNEQFF
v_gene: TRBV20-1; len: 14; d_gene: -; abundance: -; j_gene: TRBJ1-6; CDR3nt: TGCAGTGCTCAGTCCGGTCAGGGTTTGTCACCCCTCCACTTT; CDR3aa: CSAQSGQGLSPLHF
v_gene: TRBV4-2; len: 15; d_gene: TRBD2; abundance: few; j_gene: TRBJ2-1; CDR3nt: TGTGCCAGCAGCCAACCGGGACTAGCCTACAATGAGCAGTTCTTC; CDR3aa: CASSQPGLAYNEQFF
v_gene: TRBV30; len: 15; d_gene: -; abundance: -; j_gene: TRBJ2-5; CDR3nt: TGTGCCTGGAGCCCTACAGCGAAGTACCAAGAGACCCAGTACTTC; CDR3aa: CAWSPTAKYQETQYF
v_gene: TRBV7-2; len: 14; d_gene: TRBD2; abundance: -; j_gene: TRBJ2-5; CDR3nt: TGTGCCAGCAGCTTGGGACTAGCGGGAGTGACCCAGTACTTC; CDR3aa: CASSLGLAGVTQYF
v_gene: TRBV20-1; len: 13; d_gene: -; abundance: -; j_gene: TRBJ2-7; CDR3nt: TGCAGTGCCCGAGAACAAGCCTCGTACGAGCAGTACTTC; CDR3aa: CSAREQASYEQYF
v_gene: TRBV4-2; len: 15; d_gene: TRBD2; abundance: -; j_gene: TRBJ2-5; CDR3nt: TGTGCCAGCAGCCAAGGAGGGCTAGCGGAAGAGACCCAGTACTTC; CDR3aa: CASSQGGLAEETQYF
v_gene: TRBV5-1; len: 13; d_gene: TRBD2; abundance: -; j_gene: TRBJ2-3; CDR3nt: TGCGCCAGCAGCAAGGCCGGGACTAAGACGCAGTATTTT; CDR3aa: CASSKAGTKTQYF
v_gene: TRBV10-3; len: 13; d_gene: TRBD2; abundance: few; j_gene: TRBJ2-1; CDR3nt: TGTGCCATCAGGGGACTAGATTTTGATGAGCAGTTCTTC; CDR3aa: CAIRGLDFDEQFF
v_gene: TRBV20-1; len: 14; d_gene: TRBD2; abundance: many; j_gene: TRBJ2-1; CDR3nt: TGCAGTGCCAACAATGGACTAGCGGGAGGTGAGCAGTTCTTC; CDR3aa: CSANNGLAGGEQFF
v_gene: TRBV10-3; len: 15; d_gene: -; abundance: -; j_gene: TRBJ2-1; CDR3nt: TGTGCCACGGAGGACGAAAAAGGGGGATCAGGGTTCTGGTTCTTC; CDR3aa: CATEDEKGGSGFWFF
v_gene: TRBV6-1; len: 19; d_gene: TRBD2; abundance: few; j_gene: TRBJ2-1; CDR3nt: TGTGCCAGCAGCCCCTGGCGGGAGGGTTATAAAGAGGTCTACAATGAGCAGTTCTTC; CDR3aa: CASSPWREGYKEVYNEQFF
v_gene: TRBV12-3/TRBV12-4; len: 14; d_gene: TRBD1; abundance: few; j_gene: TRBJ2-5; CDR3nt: TGTGCCAGCAGTCTAGAGACAGGGTTTGAGACCCAGTACTTC; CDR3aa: CASSLETGFETQYF
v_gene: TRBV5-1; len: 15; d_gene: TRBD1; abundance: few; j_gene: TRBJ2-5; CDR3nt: TGCGCCAGCAGCTTGGGACAGGGTAACCAAGAGACCCAGTACTTC; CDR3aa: CASSLGQGNQETQYF
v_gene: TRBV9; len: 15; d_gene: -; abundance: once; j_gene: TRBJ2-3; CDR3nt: TGTGCCAGCAGCGTAGTCCAGATTCCAAAGGATACGCAGTATTTT; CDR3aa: CASSVVQIPKDTQYF
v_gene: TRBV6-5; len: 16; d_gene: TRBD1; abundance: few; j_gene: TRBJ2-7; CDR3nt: TGTGCCAGCAGTTCGCCTGCGACAGGGGGTACCTATGAGCAGTACTTC; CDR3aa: CASSSPATGGTYEQYF
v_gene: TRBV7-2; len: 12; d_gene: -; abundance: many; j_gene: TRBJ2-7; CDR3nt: TGTGCCAGCAGCTTATCCGAATACGAGCAGTACTTC; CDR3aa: CASSLSEYEQYF
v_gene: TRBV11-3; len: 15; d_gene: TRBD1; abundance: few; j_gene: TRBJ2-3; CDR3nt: TGTGCCAGCAGCCGCGCGGACAGGGGCACAGATACGCAGTATTTT; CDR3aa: CASSRADRGTDTQYF
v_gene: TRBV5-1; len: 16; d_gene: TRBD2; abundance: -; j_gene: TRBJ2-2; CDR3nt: TGCGCCAGCAGCGCGGGACTAGCGGCGAACACCGGGGAGCTGTTTTTT; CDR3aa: CASSAGLAANTGELFF
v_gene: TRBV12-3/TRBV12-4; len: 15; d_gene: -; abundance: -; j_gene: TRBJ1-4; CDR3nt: TGTGCCAGCAGTTTCCGGGCCGGGGACGGGGAAAAACTGTTTTTT; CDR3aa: CASSFRAGDGEKLFF
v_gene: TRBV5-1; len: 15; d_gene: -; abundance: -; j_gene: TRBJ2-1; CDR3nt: TGCGCCAGCAGCTTGGGGGGAACAAATGGGAATGAGCAGTTCTTC; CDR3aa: CASSLGGTNGNEQFF
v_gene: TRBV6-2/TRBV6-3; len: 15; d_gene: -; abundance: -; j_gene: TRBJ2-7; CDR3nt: TGTGCCAGCAGTTACATGGGGATCGGTCCGCACGAGCAGTACTTC; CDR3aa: CASSYMGIGPHEQYF